This T cell receptor (beta chain) was sequenced in a study of T cells in Graves' hyperthyroidism and ophthalmopathy (dated by TCRdb to between 2017 and 2020). Regarding the study in general: Peripheral blood samples were taken at the time of initial diagnosis, prior to any treatment. TCR V-J signatures able to tell the groups apart were searched for in a discovery cohort of some 97 patients, of whom about 40 had Graves' ophthalmopathy and 55 to 60 had stable Graves' hyperthyroidism. Prospective prediction of ophthalmopathy was tested in an independent validation cohort consisting of fewer than 20 hyperthyroidism patients and some 15 patients who later progressed to ophthalmopathy. For training and testing, the 80 to 100 patients in the discovery cohort were randomly divided in a 7:3 ratio. Thyroid tissue and blood T-cell repertoires from more than five Graves' hyperthyroidism patients were also compared in the study. Once sampling was done, hyperthyroidism patients were given methimazole at a starting dose of 30 mg daily, whereas ophthalmopathy patients were given high-dose intravenous methylprednisolone. The paper describes TCR Vbeta CDR3 sequencing of roughly 130 peripheral blood samples, made up of 43 ophthalmopathy patients, roughly 75 hyperthyroidism patients and 17 progressor patients. Results and caveats for the whole study, not just this receptor: In cross-validation, a model built on a 13 V-J signature told ophthalmopathy apart from stable hyperthyroidism with about 90% sensitivity and roughly 81% specificity, and in testing the same model reached 80%/75%. Most expanded thyroid clonotypes (frequency above 0.001) were also found in blood, which suggests that blood repertoires may mirror thyroid immune responses. In validation, the model predicted progression to ophthalmopathy a median of roughly six months before onset, with approximately 70% sensitivity and around 76% specificity. Sample size was not statistically predetermined, and investigators were not blinded to group allocation.

In the ophthalmopathy patients, disease was moderately to severely active, with a Clinical Activity Score of 3 or more, a NOSPECS grade of 4 or more, and a duration of less than 3 months. Exclusion was applied to patients with uncontrolled infections, other autoimmune diseases, pregnancy or lactation. Clinical symptoms, serum thyroxine and TRAb, thyroid ultrasound, and orbital computed tomography formed the basis for the diagnoses. PBMCs were isolated from 10 ml of fresh peripheral blood by Ficoll-Paque density gradient centrifugation. Total RNA was extracted with Trizol reagent, and quality was checked on an Agilent 2100 Bioanalyzer. Amplification of TCR beta CDR3 regions was carried out from RNA transcripts. A first-round RT-PCR of the TCR CDR3 used the HTBI primer set with the Qiagen OneStep RT-PCR kit. A second multiplex PCR round built the libraries, followed by size selection and purification. Paired-end sequencing of the libraries was performed with 100 bp reads on an Illumina HiSeq2000. As for the original processing: SOAPnuke was used to process the raw data, with reads discarded if the reads contained adapters or uncalled bases, had a mean Phred below 15, or lacked an exact constant-primer or identifier match. COPE v1.2.5 was used to merge the high-quality paired reads, and each unique nucleotide sequence was defined as a clonotype. MiTCR v1.1 was used to align the clonotypes against IMGT TRBV, TRBD and TRBJ reference segments. Analysis was restricted to V-J combinations with a frequency above 0.0001, which covered roughly 99% of repertoires. A TCS score was defined as the ratio of F50 (clonal expansion) to E x V (chaos), with BLOSUM62-based TCRdist applied between CDR3 peptides within each V-J. Welch's t-statistics and random forest reduced approximately 520 V-J features to about 12, which were used in a naive Bayes classifier (R e1071). In-frame beta chains were kept once TCRdb had trimmed the public reads at Q25 with fastp and called clones with MiXCR. Every distinct CDR3 protein forms one entry, paired with its most common genes and DNA. In this record, the V and J calls reflect TCRdb's handling and not the investigators' own analysis. This sample comprises approximately 520,000 distinct CDR3 sequences, roughly a quarter of them detected only once. The ten most abundant clones make up about 11% of the sample.

The V end gives up 8 bases and the J end 6 bases, leaving 5 bases in the junction not matched to a gene. From the germline V gene, CDR1 is SNHLY and CDR2 is FYNNEI. The CDR3, from cysteine to phenylalanine, totals 13 residues. Only the CDR3 part of the read is kept: 39 bases, read in frame from the first base. This clonotype was picked up many times. Its antigen is not yet known. Per-base quality was not reported, and no clone a single base away is much larger than it. Material for sequencing was blood. The rearrangement combines TRBV2 with TRBJ2-7; 12 central nucleotides agree with TRBD1. This receptor was obtained from a woman aged 30 to 39 with Graves' ophthalmopathy. CDR3 loop: CASVGTGGVEQYF. The DNA reads as follows: TGTGCCAGCGTAGGGACAGGGGGCGTCGAGCAGTACTTC.